This T cell receptor (beta chain) was found in a study of blood T cell repertoires in COVID-19. Study details: Specimens from acute and convalescent COVID-19 originated in the United States, Italy and Spain. In each case, the material was cDNA or gDNA derived from T cells, B-cell-depleted T cells, or PBMCs.

In the source study's methods: How many nucleated cells were present was estimated from reference gene primer amplification. The method was immunoSEQ multiplex PCR; TCRdb's version includes in-frame clones alone and lacks a portion of them. V and J calls and clone size are those listed in that table; D and trimming were worked out from the DNA. The table has under 85,000 clones, 84% seen once. V lost 4 bases and J lost 2; bases outside the gene matches: 5. The CDR3 spans 15 residues. The germline V gene encodes CDR1 MGHRA and CDR2 YSYEKL. This chain uses TRBV4-1 with TRBJ2-1, with 7 bases that match TRBD1. Specimen: peripheral blood. The sequence derives from a man aged 45 to 65 with COVID-19, enrolled during active disease. The CDR3 loop is CASSLIGTAYNEQFF. CDR3 nucleotide sequence: TGCGCCAGCAGCCTAATCGGGACAGCCTACAATGAGCAGTTCTTC.